A selection of T cell receptor beta chains follows, all from one sample in a study of blood T cells in healthy people across ages. TCRdb reprocessed the 5' RACE reads via MiXCR and lists one record per CDR3 protein. Counted here are under 750,000 distinct CDR3 sequences, about 45% occurring once; the ten biggest clones make up 20% to 25%. Sample: blood. The source of these receptors is an elderly man in good health. The CDR3 runs from the conserved cysteine through the conserved F or W. Fields, in order: clone size, V gene, D gene, J gene, CDR3 protein, CDR3 DNA. A D gene is named only where the DNA matches it firmly. Some rows have no size entry. The others give once, few or many, or a class for an expanded clone.

clone size: few
V gene: TRBV15
D gene: TRBD2
J gene: TRBJ2-1
CDR3 protein: CATSRLRAGHNEQFF
CDR3 DNA: TGTGCCACCAGCAGACTACGAGCGGGGCACAATGAGCAGTTCTTC

clone size: -
V gene: TRBV12-3/TRBV12-4
D gene: -
J gene: TRBJ2-1
CDR3 protein: CASRPGPNYNEQFF
CDR3 DNA: TGTGCCAGCAGGCCGGGACCGAACTACAATGAGCAGTTCTTC

clone size: -
V gene: TRBV5-1
D gene: TRBD1
J gene: TRBJ1-2
CDR3 protein: CASSPDRAAGGYTF
CDR3 DNA: TGCGCCAGCAGCCCGGACAGGGCGGCGGGAGGCTACACCTTC

clone size: -
V gene: TRBV7-8
D gene: TRBD1
J gene: TRBJ2-7
CDR3 protein: CASSPWTGSGEQYF
CDR3 DNA: TGTGCCAGCAGCCCATGGACAGGGTCCGGCGAGCAGTACTTC

clone size: many
V gene: TRBV6-5
D gene: -
J gene: TRBJ2-1
CDR3 protein: CASSLTGRIEFF
CDR3 DNA: TGTGCCAGCAGCTTAACAGGGAGGATCGAGTTCTTC

clone size: few
V gene: TRBV7-7
D gene: -
J gene: TRBJ2-7
CDR3 protein: CASSVSGAGNEQYF
CDR3 DNA: TGTGCTAGCAGCGTGTCAGGAGCGGGCAACGAGCAGTACTTC

clone size: many
V gene: TRBV6-5
D gene: TRBD1
J gene: TRBJ2-7
CDR3 protein: CASRGQGRGEQYF
CDR3 DNA: TGTGCCAGCCGCGGACAGGGTAGAGGCGAGCAGTACTTC

clone size: -
V gene: TRBV4-2
D gene: TRBD1
J gene: TRBJ2-1
CDR3 protein: CASSQQPGTGLDEQFF
CDR3 DNA: TGTGCCAGCAGCCAGCAGCCCGGGACAGGGTTGGATGAGCAGTTCTTC

clone size: -
V gene: TRBV7-2
D gene: TRBD1
J gene: TRBJ1-2
CDR3 protein: CASSMDRVGYGYTF
CDR3 DNA: TGTGCCAGCAGCATGGACAGGGTCGGCTATGGCTACACCTTC

clone size: -
V gene: TRBV5-1
D gene: -
J gene: TRBJ2-1
CDR3 protein: CASSLEEARSSYNEQFF
CDR3 DNA: TGCGCCAGCAGCTTGGAGGAGGCTCGAAGCTCCTACAATGAGCAGTTCTTC

clone size: many
V gene: TRBV20-1
D gene: TRBD1
J gene: TRBJ2-7
CDR3 protein: CSATSWGTGAYEQYF
CDR3 DNA: TGCAGTGCGACCTCTTGGGGGACAGGGGCCTACGAGCAGTACTTC

clone size: -
V gene: TRBV11-2
D gene: TRBD2
J gene: TRBJ2-1
CDR3 protein: CASSLLGTSGGPYNEQFF
CDR3 DNA: TGTGCCAGCAGCTTATTGGGGACTAGCGGGGGCCCCTACAATGAGCAGTTCTTC

clone size: few
V gene: TRBV2
D gene: -
J gene: TRBJ2-2
CDR3 protein: CASIPPGLRNTGELFF
CDR3 DNA: TGTGCCAGCATCCCACCGGGACTCCGAAACACCGGGGAGCTGTTTTTT

clone size: -
V gene: TRBV4-3
D gene: TRBD1
J gene: TRBJ2-7
CDR3 protein: CASSPGTGGSYEQYF
CDR3 DNA: TGCGCCAGCAGCCCGGGGACAGGGGGCTCCTACGAGCAGTACTTC

clone size: few
V gene: TRBV20-1
D gene: -
J gene: TRBJ2-1
CDR3 protein: CSAGISLREQFF
CDR3 DNA: TGCAGTGCGGGAATCAGCCTGAGAGAGCAGTTCTTC

clone size: -
V gene: TRBV29-1
D gene: -
J gene: TRBJ1-4
CDR3 protein: CSVASVGRDATNEKLFF
CDR3 DNA: TGCAGCGTTGCAAGTGTTGGCAGAGACGCAACTAATGAAAAACTGTTTTTT

clone size: -
V gene: TRBV15
D gene: -
J gene: TRBJ2-3
CDR3 protein: CATSMRRPSTDTQYF
CDR3 DNA: TGTGCCACCAGCATGCGGCGACCTAGCACAGATACGCAGTATTTT

clone size: -
V gene: TRBV10-3
D gene: -
J gene: TRBJ2-5
CDR3 protein: CAISKKVLYQETQYF
CDR3 DNA: TGTGCCATCAGCAAGAAAGTCCTGTACCAAGAGACCCAGTACTTC

clone size: -
V gene: TRBV5-8
D gene: -
J gene: TRBJ2-5
CDR3 protein: CASSPLTLGQYF
CDR3 DNA: TGTGCCAGCAGCCCCCTTACACTTGGGCAGTACTTC

clone size: -
V gene: TRBV9
D gene: -
J gene: TRBJ2-7
CDR3 protein: CASSVQAGPSYEQYF
CDR3 DNA: TGTGCCAGCAGCGTACAGGCGGGACCCTCCTACGAGCAGTACTTC

clone size: -
V gene: TRBV3-1
D gene: -
J gene: TRBJ1-2
CDR3 protein: CASSQDFGDGYGYTF
CDR3 DNA: TGTGCCAGCAGCCAAGATTTCGGGGATGGCTATGGCTACACCTTC

clone size: -
V gene: TRBV12-3/TRBV12-4
D gene: -
J gene: TRBJ2-7
CDR3 protein: CAGSFASRAYEQYF
CDR3 DNA: TGTGCCGGCAGTTTCGCCTCCAGGGCCTACGAGCAGTACTTC

clone size: -
V gene: TRBV24-1
D gene: -
J gene: TRBJ2-3
CDR3 protein: CATSDFGADTQYF
CDR3 DNA: TGCGCCACCAGTGATTTCGGGGCAGATACGCAGTATTTT

clone size: -
V gene: TRBV29-1
D gene: TRBD2
J gene: TRBJ2-5
CDR3 protein: CSVGKTSVETQYF
CDR3 DNA: TGCAGCGTTGGAAAGACTAGCGTCGAGACCCAGTACTTC

clone size: -
V gene: TRBV20-1
D gene: -
J gene: TRBJ1-5
CDR3 protein: CSAMWRKNQPQHF
CDR3 DNA: TGCAGTGCTATGTGGCGAAAAAATCAGCCCCAGCATTTT

clone size: once
V gene: TRBV4-1
D gene: -
J gene: TRBJ1-6
CDR3 protein: CASSQYKGRPLHF
CDR3 DNA: TGCGCCAGCAGCCAATATAAAGGGCGGCCCCTCCACTTT

clone size: few
V gene: TRBV7-3
D gene: -
J gene: TRBJ2-3
CDR3 protein: CASSLQSPDTQYF
CDR3 DNA: TGTGCCAGCAGCTTACAATCCCCAGATACGCAGTATTTT

clone size: -
V gene: TRBV9
D gene: TRBD2
J gene: TRBJ2-1
CDR3 protein: CASSVGLAEETQFF
CDR3 DNA: TGTGCCAGCAGCGTAGGACTAGCGGAAGAGACCCAGTTCTTC

clone size: -
V gene: TRBV4-1
D gene: -
J gene: TRBJ2-7
CDR3 protein: CASSQGDGGYEQYF
CDR3 DNA: TGCGCCAGCAGCCAGGGGGACGGGGGCTACGAGCAGTACTTC

clone size: -
V gene: TRBV7-2
D gene: TRBD2
J gene: TRBJ2-7
CDR3 protein: CASSLTVAPAGIYEQYF
CDR3 DNA: TGTGCCAGCAGCTTAACGGTAGCTCCAGCGGGGATCTACGAGCAGTACTTC

clone size: -
V gene: TRBV10-3
D gene: -
J gene: TRBJ2-1
CDR3 protein: CAINQGVENEQFF
CDR3 DNA: TGTGCCATTAACCAGGGAGTGGAGAATGAGCAGTTCTTC

clone size: -
V gene: TRBV5-4
D gene: -
J gene: TRBJ2-5
CDR3 protein: CASSLVGNQETQYF
CDR3 DNA: TGTGCCAGCAGCTTGGTTGGGAACCAAGAGACCCAGTACTTC

clone size: -
V gene: TRBV12-3/TRBV12-4
D gene: -
J gene: TRBJ2-6
CDR3 protein: CASSRRYSGANVLTF
CDR3 DNA: TGTGCCAGCAGTCGACGGTACTCTGGGGCCAACGTCCTGACTTTC

clone size: -
V gene: TRBV25-1
D gene: TRBD1
J gene: TRBJ2-3
CDR3 protein: CASSRQGLTQDTQYF
CDR3 DNA: TGTGCCAGCAGCCGACAGGGCTTAACACAGGATACGCAGTATTTT

clone size: -
V gene: TRBV15
D gene: TRBD1
J gene: TRBJ2-7
CDR3 protein: CATSRDRGRFHHEQYF
CDR3 DNA: TGTGCCACCAGCAGGGACAGGGGGCGCTTTCACCACGAGCAGTACTTC

clone size: -
V gene: TRBV3-1
D gene: TRBD2
J gene: TRBJ2-1
CDR3 protein: CASSRGLAGPSTYNEQFF
CDR3 DNA: TGTGCCAGCAGCCGTGGGCTAGCGGGGCCATCGACTTACAATGAGCAGTTCTTC

clone size: -
V gene: TRBV7-2
D gene: -
J gene: TRBJ1-4
CDR3 protein: CASSLGFGLEKLFF
CDR3 DNA: TGTGCCAGCAGCTTAGGTTTTGGGTTGGAAAAACTGTTTTTT

clone size: -
V gene: TRBV20-1
D gene: TRBD2
J gene: TRBJ2-1
CDR3 protein: CSAGVAGGIYNEQFF
CDR3 DNA: TGCAGTGCGGGGGTAGCGGGGGGTATCTACAATGAGCAGTTCTTC

clone size: -
V gene: TRBV11-3
D gene: -
J gene: TRBJ2-1
CDR3 protein: CASSLSTTPYNEQFF
CDR3 DNA: TGTGCCAGCAGCTTATCGACTACTCCCTACAATGAGCAGTTCTTC

clone size: -
V gene: TRBV5-1
D gene: -
J gene: TRBJ2-1
CDR3 protein: CASSLVGATSYNEQFF
CDR3 DNA: TGCGCCAGCAGCTTGGTCGGGGCCACCTCCTACAATGAGCAGTTCTTC

clone size: -
V gene: TRBV10-3
D gene: -
J gene: TRBJ2-5
CDR3 protein: CAISEPDWTQAQYF
CDR3 DNA: TGTGCCATCAGTGAGCCCGACTGGACCCAGGCCCAGTACTTC

clone size: few
V gene: TRBV25-1
D gene: -
J gene: TRBJ2-7
CDR3 protein: CASSQCRTPESSYEQYF
CDR3 DNA: TGTGCCAGCAGTCAATGTCGCACTCCCGAAAGCTCCTACGAGCAGTACTTC

clone size: -
V gene: TRBV7-9
D gene: -
J gene: TRBJ2-7
CDR3 protein: CASSITGVLDTQYF
CDR3 DNA: TGTGCCAGCAGCATAACGGGAGTTTTGGATACCCAGTACTTC

clone size: -
V gene: TRBV25-1
D gene: -
J gene: TRBJ1-4
CDR3 protein: CASSVGRSMRANEKLFF
CDR3 DNA: TGTGCCAGCAGTGTAGGTCGAAGCATGCGGGCTAATGAAAAACTGTTTTTT

clone size: -
V gene: TRBV7-2
D gene: TRBD1
J gene: TRBJ2-1
CDR3 protein: CASSLEVTGGNEQFF
CDR3 DNA: TGTGCCAGCAGCTTAGAAGTGACAGGGGGAAATGAGCAGTTCTTC

clone size: -
V gene: TRBV7-2
D gene: -
J gene: TRBJ1-4
CDR3 protein: CASSLAGSAEKLFF
CDR3 DNA: TGTGCCAGCAGCTTAGCCGGGTCCGCTGAAAAACTGTTTTTT

clone size: few
V gene: TRBV7-9
D gene: -
J gene: TRBJ2-1
CDR3 protein: CASSLVPRNEQFF
CDR3 DNA: TGTGCCAGCAGCTTAGTACCGCGTAATGAGCAGTTCTTC

clone size: -
V gene: TRBV9
D gene: -
J gene: TRBJ1-5
CDR3 protein: CASSPSGTSQPQHF
CDR3 DNA: TGTGCCAGCAGCCCATCCGGGACTAGTCAGCCCCAGCATTTT

clone size: -
V gene: TRBV11-2
D gene: -
J gene: TRBJ2-7
CDR3 protein: CASSRWGYEQYF
CDR3 DNA: TGTGCCAGCTCAAGATGGGGCTACGAGCAGTACTTC

clone size: few
V gene: TRBV9
D gene: -
J gene: TRBJ2-3
CDR3 protein: CASSVVDSLGSDTQYF
CDR3 DNA: TGTGCCAGCAGCGTAGTTGATAGCCTGGGATCAGATACGCAGTATTTT